Shown below are 18 T cell receptor beta chains from a single sample sequenced in a study of blood T cell repertoires in COVID-19. Here immunoSEQ multiplex PCR was the method, and the copy in TCRdb shows in-frame clones only, minus some. The sample lists approximately 270,000 clones; roughly nine tenths were seen once. Sequencing used peripheral blood. These receptors were taken from a young man with active or convalescent COVID-19.

The chain employs TRBV7-2 and TRBJ2-1; the D gene is possibly TRBD1 (5 bases). The V gene's germline CDR1 is SGHTA and CDR2 FQGNSA. The V end was cut by 2 bases, the J end by 5 bases, with 13 bases between. The CDR3 is made up of 15 amino acids. The CDR3 loop is CASSLYGSRDNEQFF. The CDR3 DNA reads as TGTGCCAGCAGCTTATACGGTAGCAGGGACAATGAGCAGTTCTTC.

The chain has TRBV18 and TRBJ2-1; 10 nucleotides line up with TRBD1. The CDR3 covers 16 residues. The germline V gene encodes CDR1 KGHSH and CDR2 LQKENI. V lost 5 bases, J lost 7 bases, and 11 bases stayed unmatched. CDR3: CASSTRQGAMGNEQFF. The CDR3 DNA follows: TGTGCCAGCTCAACAAGACAGGGGGCGATGGGAAATGAGCAGTTCTTC.

The chain's CDR3 is CASSLSGVGQETQYF. The CDR3 DNA follows: TGTGCCAGCAGCCTATCAGGGGTTGGCCAAGAGACCCAGTACTTC. The rearrangement links TRBV7-7 to TRBJ2-5, with D possibly being TRBD1 (6 bases). V was clipped by 5 bases and J by 1 base, with 14 bases between them. Germline loops: CDR1 SSHAT, CDR2 FNYEAQ (reference sequence). The CDR3 runs to 15 residues.

A few counts support this clone. The chain combines TRBV7-9 with TRBJ1-1, with 9 bases matching TRBD1. This CDR3 is 18 amino acids long. Looked up from germline, CDR1 is SEHNR and CDR2 is FQNEAQ (reference sequence). V was clipped by 5 bases and J by 0 bases; unmatched bases: 13. The CDR3 loop is CASSLWTGVVLMNTEAFF. The CDR3 DNA reads as TGTGCCAGCAGCCTCTGGACAGGGGTCGTCCTAATGAACACTGAAGCTTTCTTT.

The rearrangement uses TRBV19 and TRBJ1-4; no definite D call. The CDR3 loop spans 14 amino acids. Germline V gene sequence: CDR1 LNHDA, CDR2 SQIVND (reference sequence). The V and J ends lost 3 bases and 8 bases respectively, with 13 bases between them. The CDR3 DNA reads TGTGCCAGTAGTATGGGAGGCCCCCGGGAAAAACTGTTTTTT. Its protein is CASSMGGPREKLFF.

The genes are TRBV18 and TRBJ2-7; TRBD1 matches at 7 bases. There are 13 residues in the CDR3. The ends lost 5 bases at V and 1 base at J; junction bases unmatched: 2. Germline loops: CDR1 KGHSH, CDR2 LQKENI. CDR3 loop: CASSRQGSYEQYF. The CDR3, as DNA: TGTGCCAGCTCAAGACAGGGATCCTACGAGCAGTACTTC.

The rearrangement uses TRBV6-5 and TRBJ2-1; 10 bases fit TRBD2. From germline, CDR1 is MNHEY and CDR2 SVGAGI. The trim removed 8 bases at V and 5 bases at J, leaving 3 bases unmatched. The CDR3 totals 13 residues. Here the CDR3 DNA reads TGTGCCAGCCGAACTAGCGGGAACAATGAGCAGTTCTTC. This gives the protein CASRTSGNNEQFF.

The genes are TRBV7-9 and TRBJ1-4; the match to TRBD1 covers 9 bases. V lost 4 bases and J lost 7; bases outside the gene matches: 7. CDR3 length: 15 amino acids. Germline CDR1 reads SEHNR; CDR2 reads FQNEAQ (reference sequence). The CDR3 DNA reads as TGTGCCAGCAGCTCGTCCGGGACAGGGATTGAAAAACTGTTTTTT. It codes for CASSSSGTGIEKLFF.

The table lists this clone with a few counts. The rearrangement links TRBV14 to TRBJ1-2; a possible D gene is TRBD1 (6 bases). Trimming took off 1 base at V and 5 bases at J, with 11 bases between the two ends. Germline V gene lookup returns CDR1 SGHDN and CDR2 FVKESK. The CDR3 sequence is 14 residues long. In nucleotides, the CDR3 is TGTGCCAGCAGCCAAGTCGACAGGAAATATGGCTACACCTTC. Translated, it gives CASSQVDRKYGYTF.

The rearrangement links TRBV19 to TRBJ1-1; D is ambiguous. The CDR3 extends over 14 amino acids. Trimming stripped 3 bases from V and 3 bases from J, with 11 bases between. Germline V CDR1 and CDR2: LNHDA, SQIVND (reference sequence). The CDR3 nucleotides read TGTGCCAGTAGTATTGGGGAGGGTTACACTGAAGCTTTCTTT. Amino acid sequence: CASSIGEGYTEAFF.

The CDR3 here is CASSPRVHTPYGYTF. The CDR3 region has the DNA TGTGCCAGCAGCCCCCGGGTCCATACTCCCTATGGCTACACCTTC. The gene calls are TRBV7-2 and TRBJ1-2; D remains ambiguous. The V gene lost 5 bases and the J gene lost 4 bases, with 17 bases spanning the gap. The CDR3 is 15 amino acids. CDR1 is SGHTA, CDR2 FQGNSA, per germline.

This chain connects TRBV7-7 to TRBJ2-3, with TRBD2 matching 8 bases. The junction had 13 bases not matched to a gene; V was cut back by 3 bases and J by 2 bases. This CDR3 has 18 amino acids. Germline loops: CDR1 SSHAT, CDR2 FNYEAQ (reference sequence). CDR3 in DNA: TGTGCCAGCAGCTTGCTGCCACGGGGGGGCAGCTACACAGATACGCAGTATTTT. It yields the protein CASSLLPRGGSYTDTQYF.

This clone was detected only once. V is TRBV7-2 and J is TRBJ1-1; TRBD1 matches 7 bases. The germline CDR1 and CDR2 sequences are SGHTA and FQGNSA. J gave up 5 bases and V 3 bases, and 12 bases lay outside the gene matches. CDR3 size: 16 residues. In nucleotides, the CDR3 is TGTGCCAGCAGCTTCGAAACCGGGACAGAGAGGACTGAAGCTTTCTTT. This gives the protein CASSFETGTERTEAFF.

The chain recombines TRBV7-2 with TRBJ2-7; D is perhaps TRBD1 (6 bases). V was trimmed by 5 bases and J by 4 bases, leaving 9 bases between them. Germline CDR1 SGHTA, CDR2 FQGNSA. This CDR3 spans 12 amino acids. The CDR3 sequence: CASSIQGYEQYF. The CDR3, as DNA: TGTGCCAGCAGCATACAGGGATACGAGCAGTACTTC.

The J gene is TRBJ2-5, the V gene TRBV7-8; 12 bases match TRBD2. Germline assignment: CDR1 SGHVS and CDR2 FQNEAQ. The ends lost 5 bases at V and 2 bases at J; junction bases unmatched: 6. The CDR3 length is 16 residues. The CDR3 loop reads CASSATSGRKQETQYF. The CDR3 nucleotides are TGTGCCAGCAGCGCCACTAGCGGGAGGAAACAAGAGACCCAGTACTTC.

The chain joins TRBV18 to TRBJ2-2; tentatively, D is TRBD2 (6 bases). V lost 8 bases, J lost 0 bases, and 19 bases lay in between. Germline CDR1 is KGHSH and CDR2 is LQKENI. The CDR3 is 17 residues long. The CDR3 loop is CASTPLPGGTNTGELFF. The CDR3, as DNA: TGTGCCAGCACCCCATTACCTGGCGGGACGAACACCGGGGAGCTGTTTTTT. Together with reference TRBV18 and TRBJ2-2, the CDR3 gives the full variable domain: NAGVMQNPRHLVRRRGQEARLRCSPMKGHSHVYWYRQLPEEGLKFMVYLQKENIIDESGMPKERFSAEFPKEGPSILRIQQVVRGDSAAYFCASTPLPGGTNTGELFFGEGSRLTVL.

The chain combines TRBV28 with TRBJ1-1; 8 positions match TRBD1. This CDR3 contains 13 residues. Per germline, CDR1 MDHEN and CDR2 SYDVKM. V was clipped by 5 bases and J by 7 bases; unmatched bases: 6. The CDR3 region has the DNA TGTGCCAGCAGTGCGCGGACAGGGAGTGAAGCTTTCTTT. Translated: CASSARTGSEAFF.

The CDR3 DNA is TGTGCCACCAGTGATTTATCGGGTCTGGAAAACATTCAGTACTTC. Its protein product is CATSDLSGLENIQYF. J is TRBJ2-4 and V is TRBV24-1; no clear D. Looked up from germline, CDR1 is KGHDR and CDR2 is SFDVKD. The CDR3 totals 15 residues. V was trimmed by 1 base and J by 5 bases, leaving 11 bases between them.